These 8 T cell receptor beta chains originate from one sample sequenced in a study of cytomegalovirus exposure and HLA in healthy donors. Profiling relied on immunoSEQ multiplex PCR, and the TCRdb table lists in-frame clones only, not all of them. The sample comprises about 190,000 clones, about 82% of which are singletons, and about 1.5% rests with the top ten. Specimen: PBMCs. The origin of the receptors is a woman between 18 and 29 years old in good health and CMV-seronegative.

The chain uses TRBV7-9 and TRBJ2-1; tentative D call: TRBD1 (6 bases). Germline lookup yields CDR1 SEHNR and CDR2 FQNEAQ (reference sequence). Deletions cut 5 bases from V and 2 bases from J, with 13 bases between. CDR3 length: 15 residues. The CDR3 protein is CASSTAGTPYNEQFF. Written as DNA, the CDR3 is TGTGCCAGCAGCACTGCCGGGACACCCTACAATGAGCAGTTCTTC.

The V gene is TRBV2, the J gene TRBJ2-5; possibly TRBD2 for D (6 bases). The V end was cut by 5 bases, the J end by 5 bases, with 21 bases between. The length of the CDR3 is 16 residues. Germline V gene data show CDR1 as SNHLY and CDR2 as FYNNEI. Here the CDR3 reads CASSPGGGAGRETQYF. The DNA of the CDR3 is TGTGCCAGCAGTCCAGGTGGCGGCGCGGGAAGGGAGACCCAGTACTTC. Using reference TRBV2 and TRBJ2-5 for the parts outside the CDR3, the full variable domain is EPEVTQTPSHQVTQMGQEVILRCVPISNHLYFYWYRQILGQKVEFLVSFYNNEISEKSEIFDDQFSVERPDGSNFTLKIRSTKLEDSAMYFCASSPGGGAGRETQYFGPGTRLLVL.

The CDR3 is CASRNSGSYNEQFF. CDR3 DNA sequence: TGTGCCAGCAGAAATAGCGGGAGCTACAATGAGCAGTTCTTC. The chain has TRBV6-1 and TRBJ2-1, with TRBD2 identical over 9 bases. Trimming took 6 bases from V and 3 from J; bases not matched to a gene: 3. Germline CDR1 and CDR2: MNHNS and SASEGT. This CDR3 contains 14 residues.

The CDR3 nucleotides read TGTGCCTGGTCTAAACAGGGGGTAGCGAACACCGGGGAGCTGTTTTTT. It encodes CAWSKQGVANTGELFF. J is TRBJ2-2 and V is TRBV30, with TRBD1 matching over 8 bases. Germline V CDR1 and CDR2: GTSNPN, SVGIG (reference sequence). The CDR3 extends over 16 amino acids. J was trimmed by 0 bases and V by 5 bases; bases with no gene match: 8.

CDR3 region: CASSELAGADTQYF. CDR3 nucleotides: TGTGCCAGCAGTGAACTAGCGGGAGCAGATACGCAGTATTTT. The chain links TRBV6-1 to TRBJ2-3; TRBD2 matches 10 bases. Trimming removed 2 bases from V and 4 bases from J; junction bases left unmatched: 0. The CDR3 has 14 residues. In germline, CDR1 is MNHNS, CDR2 SASEGT.

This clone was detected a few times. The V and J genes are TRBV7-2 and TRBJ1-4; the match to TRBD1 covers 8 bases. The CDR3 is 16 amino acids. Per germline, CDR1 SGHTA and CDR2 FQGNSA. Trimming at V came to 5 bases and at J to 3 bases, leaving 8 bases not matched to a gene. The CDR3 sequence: CASSPGQGNPNEKLFF. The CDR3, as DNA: TGTGCCAGCAGCCCCGGACAGGGTAATCCTAATGAAAAACTGTTTTTT.

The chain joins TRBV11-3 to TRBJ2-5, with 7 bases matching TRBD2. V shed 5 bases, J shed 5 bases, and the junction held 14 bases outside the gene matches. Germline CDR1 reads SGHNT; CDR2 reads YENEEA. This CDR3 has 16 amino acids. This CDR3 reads CASSPGGTRVRETQYF. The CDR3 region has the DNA TGTGCCAGCAGCCCCGGGGGGACCCGGGTACGGGAGACCCAGTACTTC.

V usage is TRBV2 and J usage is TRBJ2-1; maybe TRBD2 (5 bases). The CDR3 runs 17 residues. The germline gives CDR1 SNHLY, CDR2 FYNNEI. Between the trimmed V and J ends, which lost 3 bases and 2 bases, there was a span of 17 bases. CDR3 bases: TGTGCCAGCAGTGACCCCCGGGCGAGGGATGCCTACAATGAGCAGTTCTTC. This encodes CASSDPRARDAYNEQFF. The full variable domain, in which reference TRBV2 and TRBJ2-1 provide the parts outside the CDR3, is EPEVTQTPSHQVTQMGQEVILRCVPISNHLYFYWYRQILGQKVEFLVSFYNNEISEKSEIFDDQFSVERPDGSNFTLKIRSTKLEDSAMYFCASSDPRARDAYNEQFFGPGTRLTVL.